This TCR beta chain is drawn from a study of OX40 agonist ivuxolimab in advanced cancers. TCRdb's table, derived via immunoSEQ multiplex PCR, lists solely in-frame clones and lacks some. The data show about 95,000 clones, approximately 89% seen once. This CDR3 has 15 residues. The V gene's germline CDR1 is MGHRA and CDR2 YSYEKL. The V end was cut by 0 bases, the J end by 7 bases, with 15 bases between. This sequence was found in an adult with an advanced solid tumor such as melanoma, head and neck, liver or kidney cancer. The V and J genes are TRBV4-1 and TRBJ1-2; the D is unclear. Source: CD4+ or CD8+ T cells sorted from blood, taken in a trial of the OX40 agonist ivuxolimab. Here the CDR3 DNA reads TGCGCCAGCAGCCAAGACGTGGAAGGGATCGGTGGCTACACCTTC. Translating gives CASSQDVEGIGGYTF.